One and the same sample provided the 6 T cell receptor beta chains below, sequenced in a study of cytomegalovirus exposure and HLA in healthy donors. Measured with immunoSEQ multiplex PCR; TCRdb has only the in-frame clones, and not every one. The data contain roughly 45,000 clones, about 94% of them singletons. The specimen was PBMCs. The origin of the receptors is a man aged 18 to 35 in good health and CMV-seronegative.

The rearrangement links TRBV10-3 to TRBJ2-7; TRBD1 might be the D (5 bases). V shed 3 bases and J shed 1 base, with 7 bases lying between them. This CDR3 region has 13 residues. The germline V gene encodes CDR1 ENHRY and CDR2 SYGVKD. This CDR3 reads CAISDRESYEQYF. CDR3 sequence (DNA): TGTGCCATCAGTGACAGGGAATCCTACGAGCAGTACTTC.

This chain links TRBV15 with TRBJ1-2, with D possibly matching TRBD1 (6 bases). Deletions cut 4 bases from V and 1 base from J, with 10 bases between. CDR1 and CDR2 (germline): LNHNV, YYDKDF (reference sequence). The CDR3 covers 14 residues. CDR3 nucleotide sequence: TGTGCCACCAGCATAACAGGGCTTAACTATGGCTACACCTTC. It yields the protein CATSITGLNYGYTF.

This clone was recorded only once. The chain couples TRBV4-3 to TRBJ2-7, with D uncertain. Germline assignment: CDR1 LGHNA and CDR2 YSLEER. Trimming left V 0 bases short and J 5 bases short, with 5 bases between. This CDR3 has 12 amino acids. CDR3 in amino acids: CASSQDSHEQYF. The CDR3 region has the DNA TGCGCCAGCAGCCAAGATAGCCACGAGCAGTACTTC.

V and J are TRBV19 and TRBJ2-5; 8 positions match TRBD1. CDR3 length equals 15 residues. J was trimmed by 1 base and V by 5 bases; bases with no gene match: 6. Germline values: CDR1 LNHDA, CDR2 SQIVND (reference sequence). The CDR3 reads CASSVGQGPQETQYF. The CDR3, as DNA: TGTGCCAGTAGTGTAGGACAGGGCCCCCAAGAGACCCAGTACTTC.

The rearrangement joins TRBV9 to TRBJ2-2; TRBD2 matches 11 bases. The CDR3 covers 15 residues. CDR1 and CDR2 from the germline V gene are SGDLS and YYNGEE. The V and J ends lost 4 bases and 4 bases, in that order; junction bases with no gene match: 3. CDR3 in DNA: TGTGCCAGCAGCCCACTAGCGGGAGCCACCGGGGAGCTGTTTTTT. Protein sequence: CASSPLAGATGELFF.

The chain combines TRBV21-1 with TRBJ2-1; the D segment call TRBD2 is taken from the table without a DNA check. TRBV21-1 counts as a pseudogene. The CDR3 runs 19 residues. The CDR3 nucleotides are TGTGCCAGCAGCAAAGGGAGGAGCGGTGTGCCCTCTGGTTACAATGAGCAGTTCTTC. It is translated as CASSKGRSGVPSGYNEQFF.